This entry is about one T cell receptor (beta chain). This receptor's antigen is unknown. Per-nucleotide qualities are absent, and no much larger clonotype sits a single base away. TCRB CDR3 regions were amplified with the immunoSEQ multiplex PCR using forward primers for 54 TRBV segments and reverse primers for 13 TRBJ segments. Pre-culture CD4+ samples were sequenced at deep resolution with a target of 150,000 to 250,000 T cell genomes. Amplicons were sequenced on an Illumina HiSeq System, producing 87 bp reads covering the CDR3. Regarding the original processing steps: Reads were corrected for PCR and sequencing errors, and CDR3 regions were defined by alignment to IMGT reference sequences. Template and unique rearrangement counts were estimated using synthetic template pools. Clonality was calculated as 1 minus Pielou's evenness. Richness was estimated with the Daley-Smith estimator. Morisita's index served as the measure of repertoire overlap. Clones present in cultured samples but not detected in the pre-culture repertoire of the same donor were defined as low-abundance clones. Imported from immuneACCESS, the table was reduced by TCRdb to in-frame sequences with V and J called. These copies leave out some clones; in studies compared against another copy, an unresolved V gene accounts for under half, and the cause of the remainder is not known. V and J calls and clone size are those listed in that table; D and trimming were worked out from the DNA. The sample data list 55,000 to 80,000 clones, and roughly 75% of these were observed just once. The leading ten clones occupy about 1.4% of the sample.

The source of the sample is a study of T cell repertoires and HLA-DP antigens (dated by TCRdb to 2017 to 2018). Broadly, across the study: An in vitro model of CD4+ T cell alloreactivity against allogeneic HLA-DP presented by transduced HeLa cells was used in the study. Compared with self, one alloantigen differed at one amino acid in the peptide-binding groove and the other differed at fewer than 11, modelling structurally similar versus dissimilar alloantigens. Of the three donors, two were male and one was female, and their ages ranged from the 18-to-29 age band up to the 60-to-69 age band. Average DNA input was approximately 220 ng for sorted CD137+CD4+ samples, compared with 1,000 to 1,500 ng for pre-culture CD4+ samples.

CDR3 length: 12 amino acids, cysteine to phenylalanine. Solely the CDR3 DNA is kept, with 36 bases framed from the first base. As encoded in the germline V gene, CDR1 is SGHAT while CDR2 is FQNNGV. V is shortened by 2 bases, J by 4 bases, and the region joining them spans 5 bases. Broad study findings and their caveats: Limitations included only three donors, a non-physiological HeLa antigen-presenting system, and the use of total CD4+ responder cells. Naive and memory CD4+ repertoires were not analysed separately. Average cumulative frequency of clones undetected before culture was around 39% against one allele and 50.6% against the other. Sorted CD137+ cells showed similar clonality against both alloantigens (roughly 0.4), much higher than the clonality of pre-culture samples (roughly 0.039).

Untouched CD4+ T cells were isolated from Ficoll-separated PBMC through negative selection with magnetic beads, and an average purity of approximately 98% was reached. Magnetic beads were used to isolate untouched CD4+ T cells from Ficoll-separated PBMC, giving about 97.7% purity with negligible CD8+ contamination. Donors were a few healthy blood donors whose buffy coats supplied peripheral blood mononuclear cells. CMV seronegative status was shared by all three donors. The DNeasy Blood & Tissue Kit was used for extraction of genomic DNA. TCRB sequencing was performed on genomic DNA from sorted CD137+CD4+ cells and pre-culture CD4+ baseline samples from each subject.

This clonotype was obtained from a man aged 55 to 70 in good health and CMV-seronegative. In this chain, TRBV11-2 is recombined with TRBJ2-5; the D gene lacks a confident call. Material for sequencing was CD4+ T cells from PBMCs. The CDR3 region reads CASSLLGETQYF. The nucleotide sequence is TGTGCCAGCAGCTTACTGGGAGAGACCCAGTACTTC. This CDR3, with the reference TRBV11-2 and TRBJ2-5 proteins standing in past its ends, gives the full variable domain EAGVAQSPRYKIIEKRQSVAFWCNPISGHATLYWYQQILGQGPKLLIQFQNNGVVDDSQLPKDRFSAERLKGVDSTLKIQPAKLEDSAVYLCASSLLGETQYFGPGTRLLVL.